The clone carrying this T cell receptor (beta chain) appeared a single time. The source of the sample is a study of blood T cell repertoires in COVID-19. For the study at large: Spain, Italy and the United States supplied samples that represented acute and convalescent COVID-19.

Original processing methods: Reference gene primer amplification in the assay estimated nucleated cell counts. Assay: immunoSEQ multiplex PCR; the TCRdb copy retains only in-frame clones and omits some. V and J calls and clone size come straight from that table; D and trimming were deduced from the DNA. Among approximately 240,000 clones, around 90% were seen once, and the ten largest hold 1.9%. The CDR3 totals 18 residues. Trimming at V came to 3 bases and at J to 6 bases, leaving 10 bases not matched to a gene. Germline CDR1 and CDR2: SGDLS and YYNGEE. Cohort 3 donors were reported recovered after two negative PCRs, clearance, or symptom resolution.

The sequenced sample consisted of PBMCs or T cells enriched from blood (not recorded which). This receptor was taken from a woman aged 18-30 years who had recovered from COVID-19. This rearrangement joins TRBV9 to TRBJ2-2; 14 bases map to TRBD2. CDR3 protein: CASSDGTSGRSYAGELFF. The CDR3 nucleotides are TGTGCCAGCAGCGATGGGACTAGCGGGAGATCGTATGCCGGGGAGCTGTTTTTT.